This T cell receptor (beta chain) is from a study of cytomegalovirus exposure and HLA in healthy donors (dated by TCRdb to about 2017). Background on the whole study: An earlier analysis of 587 of the donors reported about 280 Gb of sequence data and 117 million unique TCR beta sequences obtained from about 170 million T cells. Approximately 330 gigabases of sequencing data and 70 million to 95 million unique TCR sequences made up an early release that covered several hundred HLA-typed donors. The genetic ancestry cluster associated with self-reported Caucasian donors included 65% to 90% of the roughly 360 genotyped donors. The study aimed to test whether signatures of past pathogen exposure could be identified by cataloging public T cell receptors. The T cell repertoires of around 670 subjects were profiled by immunosequencing and related to cytomegalovirus serostatus. Along with the roughly 700-subject first cohort, a separate validation cohort of about 110 different subjects was used. To predict cytomegalovirus infection status, the study combined high-throughput TCR immunosequencing, statistical association of individual TCRs with disease status, and machine learning. To study patterns of TCR occurrence, a later analysis re-analyzed previously published TCR beta repertoires from several hundred donors and added high-resolution HLA genotyping. Rather than drawing on any new phenotypic data, the later analysis identified candidate immune exposures from TCR beta sequences and the way those sequences occurred across donors. An earlier analysis of around 580 of the donors used high-throughput TCR beta sequencing to judge whether each TCR beta V gene segment behaved as functional or pseudogenic. Alongside the repertoire data, information on donor age, sex, ethnicity and CMV serostatus was compiled. A later genetic analysis took genome-wide SNP genotypes for about three fifths of the 666 donors and used that subset as a discovery cohort. All discovery cohort repertoires had been generated using a single sequencing platform. Both class I and class II loci were covered by HLA typing, at four-digit resolution. Typing coverage differed by locus: A, B, C, DRB1 and DQB1 were typed in roughly 620-640 donors, DQA1 in 500 to 550, DPA1 in 600 to 610, and DPB1 in 450 to 480. A handful of DR-DQ haplotypes were handled as single units for association and clustering because linkage in the cohort was strong. On average, roughly 250,000 unique TCR beta nucleotide sequences were sequenced per donor among more than 350 genotyped donors of the cohort, with approximately 18% of those sequences being non-productive. Overall study outcomes, separate from this receptor: A later analysis reported that several top co-occurrence clusters appeared linked to parvovirus B19, influenza, CMV and Epstein-Barr virus. In the study, 150 to 200 TCR beta chains were listed as associated with cytomegalovirus. Broadly in line with IMGT annotations, most TCR beta V segments showed up in productive rearrangements about 87% or about 30% of the time in an earlier analysis of several hundred of the donors. Because HLA typing was missing for some donors at each locus, association tests included only the typed subset. A further reported finding was that TCR beta sequences accurately predicted the HLA-A and HLA-B alleles for most subjects in the first cohort. A few of the identified cytomegalovirus-associated TCR beta chains were confirmed in vitro to be specific for cytomegalovirus antigens. The authors suggested that the approach could potentially be extended to other disease states and immunological phenotypes. A group of highly shared sequence variants was considered likely to be a technical artifact of the sequencing pipeline. The earlier analysis of approximately 560 of the donors excluded approximately 17 rarely observed V segments, including chromosome 9 orphons, because counts were too low. CMV serostatus was the only immune exposure information available for the cohort. An association between a missense DCLRE1C variant and V-gene and J-gene trimming of TCR beta chains was found in a later genetic analysis and replicated in an independent cohort. In a later analysis, TCR association rates were found to vary across HLA loci, with the most associated TCRs seen for DRB1 alleles and the fewest for HLA-C alleles. A later analysis associated 16,951 TCR beta sequences with specific HLA alleles at a false discovery rate of 0.05. Linkage disequilibrium might explain the correlated functional status among segregating V segments, but an unknown experimental factor could not be excluded. Only TCR beta chains were sequenced in this cohort, and the absence of alpha or paired-chain data limited detectable features. According to a later genetic analysis, donors in an Asian-associated ancestry cluster had fewer N-insertions in productive TCRs than the roughly 660-donor mean. When HLA alleles, especially DR and DQ, strongly co-occurred, TCR associations were difficult to assign to individual alleles. The classifier was reported to diagnose cytomegalovirus status with high specificity and sensitivity in both the original cohort and the validation cohort. Most CMV-associated TCR beta chains appeared to be HLA-restricted in a later analysis, and the HLA associations seemed to be driven largely by CMV exposure. Across donors, most TCR sequences were observed very rarely, whereas some public TCRs were present in many individuals. Compared with equally common non-associated chains, HLA-associated TCR beta chains in a later analysis were more clonally expanded and had lower generation probabilities. The presence/absence analyses assumed that sequencing depth was roughly uniform across donors, and that assumption may not be true.

Library generation was performed with the immunoSEQ multiplex PCR assay. For the multiplex PCR, a mixture combining 60 forward primers for TCR Vbeta segments and 13 reverse primers for TCR Jbeta segments was used. The CDR3 region of rearranged TCR beta genes was amplified from genomic DNA by a multiplex PCR assay. Amplified TCR beta libraries were sequenced as 87-base-pair reads on the Illumina HiSeq System. As for the authors' bioinformatics: A later analysis counted about 80 million unique TCR beta chains across the 666 repertoires, and roughly 11 million of these chains were shared by at least two donors. Raw reads were error-corrected and collapsed into unique sequences with a nearest-neighbor algorithm that merged closely related sequences to remove PCR and sequencing errors. CDR3 sequences were aligned to IMGT reference sequences to assign V, D and J gene segments. For a sequence to be retained, at least a six-nucleotide match to both a V gene segment and a J gene segment was required. A rearrangement counted as productive if the CDR3 had no stop codons and remained in frame with V and J, and every other rearrangement counted as non-productive. CDR3 was defined by IMGT convention, running from the second conserved V-encoded cysteine to the conserved J-encoded phenylalanine. The earlier analysis of 500 to 750 of the donors excluded any sequence lacking an unambiguous match to a single V gene segment. An earlier analysis of about 600 of the donors called V segments functional above 56.7% productive rearrangements and segregating when the between-donor standard deviation exceeded 5%. A statistical classification framework was developed to diagnose cytomegalovirus status using the catalog of TCR beta chain sequences. V and J gene assignment, in a later analysis, came from comparing TCR nucleotide sequences with IMGT/GENE-DB human TR gene sequences. Using the TCRdist pipeline, a later analysis assigned CDR3 sequences along with most-parsimonious VDJ recombination scenarios. In a later analysis, each TCR beta chain was defined by its CDR3 amino acid sequence together with its V-gene family, and reads lacking a unique V-gene family were excluded. In a later analysis, 500 to 700 highly shared, low-generation-probability nucleotide sequences were removed to address suspected cross-contamination and a sequencing artifact. In a later analysis, a clonal expansion index for each public chain was calculated from normalized within-repertoire ranks of inferred template counts. A later analysis computed generation probabilities with a VDJ recombination model fitted to out-of-frame rearrangements, and checked the results against IGoR. In a later analysis, TCR-TCR, TCR-HLA and TCR-CMV co-occurrence was scored with hypergeometric tests, and a repertoire-size bias correction was applied to TCR pairs. A later analysis estimated false discovery rates by permuting HLA or CMV assignments 20 times. In a later analysis, co-occurring TCRs were grouped with DBSCAN, and TCRdist sequence similarity was added when clustering was performed within HLA-allele-positive subsets. Repertoires with fewer than 30,000 or more than 120,000 public chains were left out of co-occurrence clustering, as were four to six repertoires with anomalous nucleotide sharing. What TCRdb holds here is the immuneACCESS table cut down to in-frame rearrangements. Part of the clones is not present; checked against another copy, under half of the missing clones reflect an unresolved V gene, and the others are unexplained. V and J calls and clone size are those listed in that table; D and trimming were worked out from the DNA. The sample has about 190,000 clones on record, about three quarters of them singletons. The ten largest account for approximately 2.1% of the sample.

Notes on this clone: Its antigen has not been determined. Base qualities are missing; no much larger clone stands one base away.

The cohort was made up of approximately 670 healthy bone marrow donors. All cohort members were sampled while nominally healthy, although unrecorded immune exposures were likely present. The donor tested CMV seropositive and was one of the 289 seropositive cohort members. Every donor gave a peripheral blood sample, and the peripheral blood mononuclear cells from that sample were used for TCR beta sequencing. The Qiagen DNeasy Blood Extraction Kit was used to extract genomic DNA from the blood cell samples. The clonotype was recovered from a woman between 25 and 40 years old in good health and CMV-seropositive. Sequenced: PBMCs.

CDR3 protein: CASGLSLPGQSGNTIYF. The nucleotide sequence reads as follows: TGTGCTAGTGGTTTGTCGCTTCCGGGACAGTCTGGAAACACCATATATTTT. The chain employs TRBV12-5 and TRBJ1-3, with 7 middle bases fitting TRBD1. CDR1 and CDR2, looked up from the germline V gene, are LGHNT and FRNRAP. At the junction V is shortened by 2 bases and J by 1 base; bases outside the gene matches: 8. CDR3 length: 17 amino acids, cysteine to phenylalanine. The read is trimmed to its CDR3 DNA, 51 bases read in frame from base 1.